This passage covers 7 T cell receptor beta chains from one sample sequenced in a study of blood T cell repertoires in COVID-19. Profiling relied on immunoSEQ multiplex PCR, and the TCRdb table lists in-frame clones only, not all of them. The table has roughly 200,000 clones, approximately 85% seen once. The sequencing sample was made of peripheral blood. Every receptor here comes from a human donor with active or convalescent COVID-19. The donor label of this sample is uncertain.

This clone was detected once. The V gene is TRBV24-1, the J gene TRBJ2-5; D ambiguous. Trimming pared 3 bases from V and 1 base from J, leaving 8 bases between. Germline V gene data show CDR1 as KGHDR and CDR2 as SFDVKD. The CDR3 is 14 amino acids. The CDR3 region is CATSDASVQETQYF. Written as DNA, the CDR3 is TGTGCCACCAGTGATGCGAGTGTCCAAGAGACCCAGTACTTC.

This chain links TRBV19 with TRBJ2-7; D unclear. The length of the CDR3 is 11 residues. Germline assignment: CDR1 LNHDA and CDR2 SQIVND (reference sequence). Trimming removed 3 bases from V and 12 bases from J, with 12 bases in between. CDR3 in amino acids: CASSMGSLRYF. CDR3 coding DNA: TGTGCCAGTAGTATGGGCTCCTTAAGGTACTTC.

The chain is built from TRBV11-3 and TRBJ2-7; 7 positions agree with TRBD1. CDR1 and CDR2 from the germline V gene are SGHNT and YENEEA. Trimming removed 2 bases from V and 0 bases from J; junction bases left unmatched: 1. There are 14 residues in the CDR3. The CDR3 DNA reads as TGTGCCAGCAGCTTAAGGGACAGCTCCTACGAGCAGTACTTC. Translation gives CASSLRDSSYEQYF.

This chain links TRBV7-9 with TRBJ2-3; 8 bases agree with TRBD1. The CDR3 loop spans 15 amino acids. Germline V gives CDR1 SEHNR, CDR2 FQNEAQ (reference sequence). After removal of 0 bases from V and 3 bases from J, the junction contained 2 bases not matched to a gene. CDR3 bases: TGTGCCAGCAGCTTAGCAGGACAGGGAACAGATACGCAGTATTTT. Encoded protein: CASSLAGQGTDTQYF. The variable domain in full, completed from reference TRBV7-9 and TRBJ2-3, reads DTGVSQNPRHKITKRGQNVTFRCDPISEHNRLYWYRQTLGQGPEFLTYFQNEAQLEKSRLLSDRFSAERPKGSFSTLEIQRTEQGDSAMYLCASSLAGQGTDTQYFGPGTRLTVL.

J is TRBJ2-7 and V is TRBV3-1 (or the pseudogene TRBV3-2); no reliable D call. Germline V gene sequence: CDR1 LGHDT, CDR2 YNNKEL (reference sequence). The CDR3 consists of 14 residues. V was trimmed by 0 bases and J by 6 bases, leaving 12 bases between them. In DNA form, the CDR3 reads TGTGCCAGCAGCCAAGATTGGCAGATTGGCGAGCAGTACTTC. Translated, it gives CASSQDWQIGEQYF.

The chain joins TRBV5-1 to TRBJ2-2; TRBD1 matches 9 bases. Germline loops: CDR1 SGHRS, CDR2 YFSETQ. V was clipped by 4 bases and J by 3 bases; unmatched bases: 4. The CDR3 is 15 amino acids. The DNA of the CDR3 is TGCGCCAGCAGCCTCCGGACAGGGGACACCGGGGAGCTGTTTTTT. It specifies CASSLRTGDTGELFF. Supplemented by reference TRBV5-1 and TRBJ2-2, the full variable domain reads KAGVTQTPRYLIKTRGQQVTLSCSPISGHRSVSWYQQTPGQGLQFLFEYFSETQRNKGNFPGRFSGRQFSNSRSEMNVSTLELGDSALYLCASSLRTGDTGELFFGEGSRLTVL.

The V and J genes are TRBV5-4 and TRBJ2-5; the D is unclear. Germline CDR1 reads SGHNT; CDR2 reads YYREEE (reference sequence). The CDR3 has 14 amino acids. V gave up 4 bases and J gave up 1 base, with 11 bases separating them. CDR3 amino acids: CASSIFSSQETQYF. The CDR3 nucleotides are TGTGCCAGCAGCATCTTTAGCAGCCAAGAGACCCAGTACTTC.